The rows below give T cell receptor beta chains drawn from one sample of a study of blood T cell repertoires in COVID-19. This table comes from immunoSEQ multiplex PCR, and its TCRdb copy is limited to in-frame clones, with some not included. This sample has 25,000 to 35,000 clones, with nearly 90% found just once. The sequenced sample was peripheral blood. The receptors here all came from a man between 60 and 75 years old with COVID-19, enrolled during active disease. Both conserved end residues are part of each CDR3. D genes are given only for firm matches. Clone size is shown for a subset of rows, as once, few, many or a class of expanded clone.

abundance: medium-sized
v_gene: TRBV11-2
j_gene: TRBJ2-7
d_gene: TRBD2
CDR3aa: CASSPFPGLAGDGRYEQYF
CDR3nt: TGTGCCAGCAGCCCTTTCCCGGGACTAGCGGGAGATGGGCGCTACGAGCAGTACTTC

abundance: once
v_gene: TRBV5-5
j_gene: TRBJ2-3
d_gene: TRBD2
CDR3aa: CASSFGAGVATDTQYF
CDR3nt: TGTGCCAGCAGCTTCGGGGCGGGAGTCGCCACAGATACGCAGTATTTT

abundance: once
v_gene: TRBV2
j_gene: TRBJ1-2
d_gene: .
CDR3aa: CASSPRRGGYTF
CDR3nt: TGTGCCAGCAGCCCCAGGAGGGGTGGCTACACCTTC

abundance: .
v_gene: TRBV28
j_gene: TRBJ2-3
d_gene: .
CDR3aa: CASSEASASSTDTQYF
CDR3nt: TGTGCCAGCAGTGAAGCGTCGGCCTCTAGCACAGATACGCAGTATTTT

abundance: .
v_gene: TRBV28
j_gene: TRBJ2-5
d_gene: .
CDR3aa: CASSSGTPWYF
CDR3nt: TGTGCCAGCAGTTCCGGGACTCCCTGGTACTTC

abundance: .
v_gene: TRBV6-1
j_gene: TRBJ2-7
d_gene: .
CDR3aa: CASSERAYEQYF
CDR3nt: TGTGCCAGCAGTGAACGAGCCTACGAGCAGTACTTC

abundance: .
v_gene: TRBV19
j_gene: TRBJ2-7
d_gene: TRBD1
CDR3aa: CASSIGAGGNEQYF
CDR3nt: TGTGCCAGTAGTATAGGCGCAGGGGGCAACGAGCAGTACTTC

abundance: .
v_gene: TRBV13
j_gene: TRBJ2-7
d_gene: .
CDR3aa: CASSYPSGGHSYEQYF
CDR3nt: TGTGCCAGCAGCTACCCATCAGGTGGCCATTCCTACGAGCAGTACTTC

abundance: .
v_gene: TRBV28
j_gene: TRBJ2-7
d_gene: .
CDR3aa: CATSGYEQYF
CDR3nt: TGTGCCACCTCAGGCTACGAGCAGTACTTC

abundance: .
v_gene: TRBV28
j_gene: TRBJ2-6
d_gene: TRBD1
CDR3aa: CASSSPGQSSGANVLTF
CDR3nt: TGTGCCAGCAGTTCACCGGGACAGAGCTCTGGGGCCAACGTCCTGACTTTC

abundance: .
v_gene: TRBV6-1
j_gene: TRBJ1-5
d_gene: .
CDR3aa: CASSEVWTVGYSNQPQHF
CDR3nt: TGTGCCAGCAGTGAAGTATGGACAGTAGGATATAGCAATCAGCCCCAGCATTTT

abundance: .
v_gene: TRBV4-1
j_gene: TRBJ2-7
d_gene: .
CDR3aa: CASSPRHTGTGDEQYF
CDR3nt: TGCGCCAGCAGCCCCCGACACACCGGGACGGGAGACGAGCAGTACTTC

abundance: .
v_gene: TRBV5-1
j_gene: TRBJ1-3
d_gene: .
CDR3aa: CASSSGLPDSGNTIYF
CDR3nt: TGCGCCAGCAGCTCGGGACTGCCTGACTCTGGAAACACCATATATTTT

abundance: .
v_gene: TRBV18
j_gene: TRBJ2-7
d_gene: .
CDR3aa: CASSPLRTSSRRVYEQYF
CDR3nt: TGTGCCAGCTCACCACTTCGTACGTCGAGTCGCCGCGTCTACGAGCAGTACTTC